Described below is a single T cell receptor (beta chain) sequence and its context. The antigen is not known. The sample has other DNA sequences that encode this CDR3 too. The sample belongs to a study of beta chain features in type 1 diabetes. Study context: In all, roughly 98,000,000 sorted cells from all samples were analyzed.

In total, each donor contributed a single heparinised blood draw that averaged about 120 mL. V lost 1 base and J lost 2, with 8 bases in between. Germline values: CDR1 SEHNR, CDR2 FQNEAQ (reference sequence). The CDR3 has 14 residues. cDNA synthesis used the whole RNA isolate, giving expressed TCRB sequences. Sequencing was performed with immunoSEQ multiplex PCR; in TCRdb, only in-frame clones are kept and a portion is missing. The sample records roughly 730,000 clones, roughly an eighth being singletons. Study findings and constraints: Among patients with Type 1 diabetes, TCRB CDR3s were moderately but significantly shorter in every one of the four CD4+ subsets. Patients with type 1 diabetes carried fewer insertions and had more deletions at their VDJ junctions.

The chain couples TRBV7-9 to TRBJ2-5; D might be TRBD1 (5 bases). The receptor was derived from a man between 18 and 29 years old with type 1 diabetes. The sequenced material came from naive CD4+ T cells from blood. CDR3 sequence (DNA): TGTGCCAGCAGCTTAGGACAGACTCAAGAGACCCAGTACTTC. This translates into CASSLGQTQETQYF.